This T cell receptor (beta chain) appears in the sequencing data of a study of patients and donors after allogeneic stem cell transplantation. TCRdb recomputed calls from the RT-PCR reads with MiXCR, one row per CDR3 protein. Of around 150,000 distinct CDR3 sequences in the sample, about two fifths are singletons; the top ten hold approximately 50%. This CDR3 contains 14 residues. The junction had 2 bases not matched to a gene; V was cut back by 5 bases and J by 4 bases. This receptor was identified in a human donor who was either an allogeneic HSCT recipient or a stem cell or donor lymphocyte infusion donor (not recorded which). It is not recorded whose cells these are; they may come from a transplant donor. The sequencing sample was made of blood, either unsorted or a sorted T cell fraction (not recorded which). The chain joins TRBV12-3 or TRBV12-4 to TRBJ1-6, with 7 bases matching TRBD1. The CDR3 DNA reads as TGTGCCAGCAGTACAGGGGATTATAATTCACCCCTCCACTTT. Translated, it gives CASSTGDYNSPLHF.